What follows are 25 T cell receptor beta chains derived from one specimen sequenced in a study of blood T cell repertoires in COVID-19. The assay was immunoSEQ multiplex PCR, and TCRdb's table has in-frame clones only and misses some. This sample has approximately 80,000 clones, with around three quarters found just once. The sequenced sample consisted of peripheral blood. These receptor sequences come from a man aged 50 to 60 with active or convalescent COVID-19.

The chain joins TRBV13 to TRBJ2-3, with D uncertain. CDR3 size: 13 residues. CDR1 and CDR2 (germline): PRHDT, FYEKMQ (reference sequence). The germline V and J ends were trimmed by 2 bases and 8 bases, with 11 bases remaining between them. The CDR3 loop reads CASSLSTRATQYF. In DNA, the CDR3 is TGTGCCAGCAGCTTATCCACGCGAGCTACGCAGTATTTT.

The chain recombines TRBV3-1 (or the pseudogene TRBV3-2) with TRBJ2-4; TRBD2 aligns across 9 bases. Germline trimming cut 0 bases from V and 10 bases from J; bases unmatched to any gene: 10. Germline lookup yields CDR1 LGHDT and CDR2 YNNKEL (reference sequence). The CDR3 is 16 amino acids. CDR3 residues: CASSQDSRRGGRIQYF. CDR3 nucleotide sequence: TGTGCCAGCAGCCAAGATAGTAGGCGGGGGGGGCGAATTCAGTACTTC.

The chain uses TRBV20-1 and TRBJ2-5; 11 nucleotides match TRBD2. V was pared by 3 bases and J by 7 bases, with 4 bases of the junction left unmatched. The germline V gene encodes CDR1 DFQATT and CDR2 SNEGSKA (reference sequence). This CDR3 region has 13 residues. The CDR3 region is CSASSGGAGTQYF. The CDR3, as DNA: TGCAGTGCTAGTAGCGGGGGGGCCGGGACCCAGTACTTC.

This chain uses TRBV6-4 with TRBJ1-3; a possible D gene is TRBD1 (5 bases). The CDR3 loop spans 14 amino acids. The germline gives CDR1 MRHNA, CDR2 SNTAGT. V was pared by 6 bases and J by 0 bases, with 9 bases between. CDR3: CASRETVSGNTIYF. The CDR3 bases are TGTGCCAGCAGGGAGACAGTCTCTGGAAACACCATATATTTT.

This clone was seen a handful of times. The CDR3 nucleotides are TGTGCCACCAGTGGTCCTTCGCCAGGGGAGTTACCAGATACGCAGTATTTT. Its translation: CATSGPSPGELPDTQYF. V gene TRBV24-1 combines with J gene TRBJ2-3; a weak D match, TRBD1 (6 bases). With 5 bases removed from V and 4 bases from J, the gap between germline ends came to 21 bases. Germline CDR1 and CDR2: KGHDR and SFDVKD. The CDR3 is 17 residues long.

In regard to this clone: Distinct nucleotide sequences in the sample also encode this CDR3. This chain links TRBV6-5 with TRBJ2-7; the D gene is possibly TRBD1 (5 bases). V was pared by 0 bases and J by 5 bases, with 11 bases between. CDR1 is MNHEY and CDR2 is SVGAGI in the germline V gene. CDR3 length: 14 amino acids. The CDR3 DNA reads TGTGCCAGCAGTTACTCGAAAGGGGCCCACGAGCAGTACTTC. This sequence encodes CASSYSKGAHEQYF.

The DNA for the CDR3 is TGTGCCTGGAGTGAAGGGGGCGTGGAGGAAAAACTGTTTTTT. Translated, it gives CAWSEGGVEEKLFF. This chain links TRBV30 with TRBJ1-4; 7 positions agree with TRBD1. The CDR3 totals 14 residues. Germline V CDR1 and CDR2: GTSNPN, SVGIG (reference sequence). With V trimmed by 1 base and J by 8 bases, 7 bases remained unmatched.

CDR3 DNA: TGTGCCAGCACGCCGGGGAGGAATCAGCCCCAGCATTTT. It encodes CASTPGRNQPQHF. The chain employs TRBV12-3 or TRBV12-4 and TRBJ1-5; D gene unclear. The CDR3 is made up of 13 amino acids. The germline V and J ends were trimmed by 7 bases and 4 bases, with 11 bases remaining between them.

The chain combines TRBV24-1 with TRBJ1-2, with a tentative D call TRBD1 (5 bases). The V end was cut by 5 bases, the J end by 3 bases, with 9 bases between. This CDR3 spans 13 amino acids. Germline CDR1 KGHDR, CDR2 SFDVKD. Here the CDR3 DNA reads TGTGCCACCAGTGCAGGGTCCGACTATGGCTACACCTTC. The encoded protein is CATSAGSDYGYTF.

The rearrangement joins TRBV18 to TRBJ1-1; TRBD1 might be the D (6 bases). Trimming left V 2 bases short and J 6 bases short, with 16 bases between. CDR1 is KGHSH and CDR2 is LQKENI in the germline V gene. The CDR3 runs to 15 residues. The CDR3 DNA follows: TGTGCCAGCTCACCATCGGGACAAACCCTCTCTGAAGCTTTCTTT. It encodes CASSPSGQTLSEAFF.

The chain couples TRBV12-5 to TRBJ1-1; possible D gene TRBD1, 6 bases. Per the germline V gene, CDR1 is LGHNT and CDR2 is FRNRAP. V was shortened by 0 bases and J by 4 bases, with 9 bases between the two germline ends. CDR3 length: 14 residues. The CDR3 loop is CASGLVGGGTEAFF. Here the CDR3 DNA reads TGTGCTAGTGGTTTGGTAGGGGGGGGCACTGAAGCTTTCTTT.

This clone was observed at least ten times. This chain connects TRBV24-1 to TRBJ1-4; possibly TRBD1 for D (5 bases). Germline values: CDR1 KGHDR, CDR2 SFDVKD. The CDR3 length is 12 residues. V gave up 8 bases and J gave up 10 bases, with 13 bases separating them. In DNA form, the CDR3 reads TGTGCCACCACCGATTCGGGGGGAAAACTGTTTTTT. Its translation is CATTDSGGKLFF.

J is TRBJ2-7 and V is TRBV7-9; 9 bases are shared with TRBD1. The CDR3 has 15 amino acids. After removal of 5 bases from V and 2 bases from J, the junction contained 7 bases not matched to a gene. The germline gives CDR1 SEHNR, CDR2 FQNEAQ (reference sequence). The CDR3 protein is CASSPGTGLAYEQYF. As DNA, the CDR3 is TGTGCCAGCAGCCCCGGGACAGGGTTGGCCTACGAGCAGTACTTC.

The chain couples TRBV10-1 to TRBJ2-4; D is ambiguous. Germline CDR1 WNHNN, CDR2 SYGVQD (reference sequence). The V and J ends lost 0 bases and 7 bases respectively, with 10 bases between them. The CDR3 consists of 14 residues. The CDR3 protein is CASSESNPRNIQYF. The CDR3 DNA sequence: TGCGCCAGCAGTGAGTCAAATCCTCGTAACATTCAGTACTTC.

CDR3 residues: CASRGIGTGLEQYF. DNA for the CDR3: TGTGCCAGCAGGGGAATCGGGACAGGGCTTGAGCAGTACTTC. The chain couples TRBV6-5 to TRBJ2-7; 9 bases fit TRBD1. Trimming took 6 bases from V and 7 from J; bases not matched to a gene: 10. Germline CDR1 is MNHEY and CDR2 is SVGAGI. The CDR3 sequence is 14 residues long.

This clone was seen just once. The CDR3 nucleotides read TGTGCCAGCAGTTCTCAGGAGGCTGGAAACACCATATATTTT. It specifies CASSSQEAGNTIYF. The J gene is TRBJ1-3, the V gene TRBV7-9; D is uncertain. Germline V gives CDR1 SEHNR, CDR2 FQNEAQ (reference sequence). This CDR3 is built from 14 residues. With 6 bases removed from V and 2 bases from J, the gap between germline ends came to 11 bases.

The J gene is TRBJ2-7, the V gene TRBV14; D is perhaps TRBD2 (6 bases). This CDR3 is built from 18 residues. Germline loops: CDR1 SGHDN, CDR2 FVKESK. The germline V and J ends were trimmed by 2 bases and 0 bases, with 20 bases remaining between them. The CDR3 DNA reads TGTGCCAGCAGCCAAAGGAGCTTCGGGACTCTTCCCTCCTACGAGCAGTACTTC. It is translated as CASSQRSFGTLPSYEQYF. Filled out from reference TRBV14 and TRBJ2-7, the complete variable domain reads EAGVTQFPSHSVIEKGQTVTLRCDPISGHDNLYWYRRVMGKEIKFLLHFVKESKQDESGMPNNRFLAERTGGTYSTLKVQPAELEDSGVYFCASSQRSFGTLPSYEQYFGPGTRLTVT.

This clone came up a few times. The rearrangement joins TRBV12-5 to TRBJ2-3, with D perhaps matching TRBD2 (7 bases). The CDR3 runs to 15 residues. The germline V gene encodes CDR1 LGHNT and CDR2 FRNRAP. The V end lost 7 bases, the J end lost 1 base, and 15 bases lay between the germline ends. The CDR3 reads CASVPGGGGTDTQYF. The CDR3 DNA reads as TGTGCTAGTGTTCCCGGCGGGGGCGGCACAGATACGCAGTATTTT. The full variable domain, its missing parts supplied by reference TRBV12-5 and TRBJ2-3, is DARVTQTPRHKVTEMGQEVTMRCQPILGHNTVFWYRQTMMQGLELLAYFRNRAPLDDSGMPKDRFSAEMPDATLATLKIQPSEPRDSAVYFCASVPGGGGTDTQYFGPGTRLTVL.

This clone is labeled medium-sized. The chain joins TRBV19 to TRBJ2-7; 10 bases agree with TRBD1. The CDR3 is made up of 16 amino acids. CDR1 LNHDA and CDR2 SQIVND come from the germline V gene (reference sequence). V dropped 3 bases and J dropped 3; count of bases not matched to a gene: 8. The CDR3, as DNA: TGTGCCAGTAGTATCTCCGGGACAGGGGCCAACTACGAGCAGTACTTC. Translation: CASSISGTGANYEQYF.

This clone occurred once. V is TRBV15 and J is TRBJ2-2; the match to TRBD2 covers 10 bases. The CDR3 length is 17 residues. V lost 3 bases and J lost 1; bases outside the gene matches: 5. CDR1 is LNHNV and CDR2 is YYDKDF in the germline V gene (reference sequence). The CDR3 nucleotides are TGTGCCACCAGCAGGGGGGCTAGCGGGAGGAACACCGGGGAGCTGTTTTTT. It codes for CATSRGASGRNTGELFF.

In the case of this clone: One end of the junction varies from germline; a read error may be responsible. The rearrangement joins TRBV9 to TRBJ1-1; D not resolved. Germline values: CDR1 SGDLS, CDR2 YYNGEE. This CDR3 is 14 amino acids long. The chain's CDR3 is CASSVGSSVSEAFF. The CDR3 DNA sequence: TGTGCCAGCAGCGTAGGCTCCTCGGTCTCTGAGGCTTTCTTT.

This sequence joins TRBV19 and TRBJ1-4; D is perhaps TRBD1 (6 bases). The germline V and J ends were trimmed by 4 bases and 3 bases, with 12 bases remaining between them. Germline CDR1 LNHDA, CDR2 SQIVND (reference sequence). CDR3 size: 15 residues. The CDR3 region has the DNA TGTGCCAGTAGTAACGTACAGGGTCCTAATGAAAAACTGTTTTTT. Translation gives CASSNVQGPNEKLFF.

Judged by abundance, this clone is medium-sized. This chain connects TRBV11-2 to TRBJ2-2, with 9 bases aligning to TRBD1. This CDR3 is built from 14 residues. J lost 7 bases, V lost 5 bases, and 5 bases had no gene match. CDR1 SGHAT and CDR2 FQNNGV come from the germline V gene. CDR3 sequence reads: CASSPRDRVGELFF. CDR3 nucleotides: TGTGCCAGCAGCCCTCGGGACAGGGTCGGGGAGCTGTTTTTT.

The chain recombines TRBV4-2 with TRBJ2-7; TRBD2 matches 8 bases. V dropped 0 bases and J dropped 2; count of bases not matched to a gene: 3. This CDR3 is 15 amino acids long. CDR1 and CDR2 (germline): LGHNA, YNFKEQ. CDR3: CASSQDPGGPYEQYF. The DNA for the CDR3 is TGTGCCAGCAGCCAAGATCCGGGGGGGCCCTACGAGCAGTACTTC.

The rearrangement joins TRBV5-1 to TRBJ2-7; no firm D call. V shed 0 bases and J shed 0 bases, with 7 bases lying between them. This CDR3 has 14 amino acids. Germline CDR1 and CDR2: SGHRS and YFSETQ. CDR3 sequence: CASSLESGSYEQYF. DNA for the CDR3: TGCGCCAGCAGCTTGGAGTCAGGCTCCTACGAGCAGTACTTC.